This T cell receptor beta chain was sequenced for a study of cytomegalovirus exposure and HLA in healthy donors. Primers for the PCR totalled 60 Vbeta and 13 Jbeta. Some clones are missing from TCRdb's copy, which holds only in-frame ones; the method was immunoSEQ multiplex PCR. The sample records 170,000 or so clones, approximately 80% being singletons. The J segment lost 4 bases and the V segment lost 6 bases, leaving 10 bases of the junction unmatched. This CDR3 region has 18 residues. Germline CDR1 is MDHEN and CDR2 is SYDVKM. Notes on the study in general: With high specificity and sensitivity, the classifier reportedly diagnosed cytomegalovirus status.

This clone came up once. What it recognizes is unknown. The source is a woman aged 50 to 60 in good health and CMV-seronegative. The V and J genes are TRBV28 and TRBJ2-6; 12 nucleotides match TRBD1. Sequencing was done on a sample of PBMCs. The CDR3 is CASRPPGQGAWGANVLTF. For the CDR3, the DNA is TGTGCCAGCAGGCCACCGGGACAGGGGGCGTGGGGGGCCAACGTCCTGACTTTC.